Below, 25 T cell receptor beta chains from the same sample are listed, as sequenced in a study of T cell responses to AZD1222 COVID-19 vaccine. Clones were read by immunoSEQ multiplex PCR, and TCRdb kept only the in-frame ones, dropping some. Of just under 90,000 clones in the sample, over 75% were seen once. The material sequenced was peripheral blood, taken 28 days after the second AZD1222 dose. These TCRs come from an adult who received the AZD1222 COVID-19 vaccine.

V and J are TRBV30 and TRBJ1-1; a weak D match, TRBD1 (6 bases). Trimming removed 7 bases from V and 0 bases from J, with 12 bases in between. Germline CDR1 is GTSNPN and CDR2 is SVGIG (reference sequence). The CDR3 totals 13 residues. The CDR3 bases are TGTGCCTACCAATCAGGGGTGAACACTGAAGCTTTCTTT. It codes for CAYQSGVNTEAFF.

The chain uses TRBV6-5 and TRBJ2-3; D perhaps matches TRBD2 (6 bases). The CDR3 loop spans 16 amino acids. Trimming removed 0 bases from V and 1 base from J, with 11 bases in between. From germline, CDR1 is MNHEY and CDR2 SVGAGI. DNA of the CDR3: TGTGCCAGCAGTTACTCGGGGGGACTGGGCACAGATACGCAGTATTTT. It translates to CASSYSGGLGTDTQYF.

The chain joins TRBV7-2 to TRBJ1-1; 7 bases fit TRBD1. Germline V gene sequence: CDR1 SGHTA, CDR2 FQGNSA. The CDR3 consists of 15 residues. Trimming removed 3 bases from V and 1 base from J; junction bases left unmatched: 5. The DNA of the CDR3 is TGTGCCAGCAGCTTGTACGGGACAGAGAACACTGAAGCTTTCTTT. Translation: CASSLYGTENTEAFF.

The rearrangement links TRBV4-2 to TRBJ1-5, with no clear D. The CDR3 has 16 amino acids. Germline-derived CDR1 and CDR2 are LGHNA and YNFKEQ. With 0 bases removed from V and 0 bases from J, the gap between germline ends came to 9 bases. The CDR3 sequence: CASSQDRVISNQPQHF. The CDR3 DNA follows: TGTGCCAGCAGCCAAGATAGGGTCATTAGCAATCAGCCCCAGCATTTT.

This clone was seen only a few times. This chain joins TRBV4-1 and TRBJ2-2; a weak D match, TRBD2 (6 bases). Germline CDR1 and CDR2: MGHRA and YSYEKL. CDR3 length: 18 residues. V was trimmed by 3 bases and J by 4 bases, leaving 21 bases between them. CDR3 loop: CASSHAGTSGGATGELFF. In DNA, the CDR3 is TGCGCCAGCAGCCACGCCGGGACCTCCGGGGGTGCCACCGGGGAGCTGTTTTTT.

The chain carries TRBV9 and TRBJ1-6, with TRBD1 matching over 7 bases. The germline V gene has CDR1 SGDLS and CDR2 YYNGEE. Losses at the gene ends were 0 bases for V and 9 bases for J; bases not matched to a gene: 3. This CDR3 region has 14 residues. The CDR3 sequence: CASSVEQGSSPLHF. Here the CDR3 DNA reads TGTGCCAGCAGCGTAGAACAGGGGTCTTCACCCCTCCACTTT.

This clone was seen a single time. The CDR3 nucleotides are TGCGCCAGCAGCTTGGTGTCACTAGAGAGCTCCTATAATTCACCCCTCCACTTT. Residues: CASSLVSLESSYNSPLHF. The chain joins TRBV5-1 to TRBJ1-6; D unclear. The germline V gene encodes CDR1 SGHRS and CDR2 YFSETQ. The CDR3 length is 18 residues. Trimming removed 0 bases from V and 0 bases from J, with 13 bases in between.

The V gene is TRBV12-3 or TRBV12-4, the J gene TRBJ1-2; 8 bases line up with TRBD1. This CDR3 region has 12 residues. The V segment lost 5 bases and the J segment 4 bases; nucleotides outside the gene matches: 0. The CDR3 is CASSGQGYGYTF. CDR3 DNA: TGTGCCAGCAGTGGACAGGGCTATGGCTACACCTTC.

The rearrangement joins TRBV30 to TRBJ2-1; 9 bases line up with TRBD1. CDR3 size: 16 residues. The trim removed 3 bases at V and 6 bases at J, leaving 12 bases unmatched. Germline V gene lookup returns CDR1 GTSNPN and CDR2 SVGIG (reference sequence). CDR3 region: CAWSSGGQGKGNEQFF. CDR3 DNA: TGTGCCTGGAGCTCGGGGGGACAGGGAAAGGGCAATGAGCAGTTCTTC. Together with reference TRBV30 and TRBJ2-1, the CDR3 gives the full variable domain: SQTIHQWPATLVQPVGSPLSLECTVEGTSNPNLYWYRQAAGRGLQLLFYSVGIGQISSEVPQNLSASRPQDRQFILSSKKLLLSDSGFYLCAWSSGGQGKGNEQFFGPGTRLTVL.

The chain joins TRBV4-2 to TRBJ2-3; D perhaps matches TRBD2 (6 bases). V was trimmed by 1 base and J by 4 bases, leaving 15 bases between them. CDR1 is LGHNA, CDR2 YNFKEQ, per germline. The CDR3 sequence is 16 residues long. The DNA for the CDR3 is TGTGCCAGCAGCCAAGCGGGGACTCCGGAAGCAGATACGCAGTATTTT. It encodes CASSQAGTPEADTQYF.

The V gene is TRBV14, the J gene TRBJ2-7; D remains ambiguous. The length of the CDR3 is 11 residues. V was trimmed by 5 bases and J by 9 bases, leaving 11 bases between them. Per the germline V gene, CDR1 is SGHDN and CDR2 is FVKESK. The CDR3 loop is CASSVRAVQYF. Here the CDR3 DNA reads TGTGCCAGCAGCGTGCGTGCAGTGCAGTACTTC. Together with reference TRBV14 and TRBJ2-7, the CDR3 gives the full variable domain: EAGVTQFPSHSVIEKGQTVTLRCDPISGHDNLYWYRRVMGKEIKFLLHFVKESKQDESGMPNNRFLAERTGGTYSTLKVQPAELEDSGVYFCASSVRAVQYFGPGTRLTVT.

The rearrangement joins TRBV4-1 to TRBJ2-7; TRBD2 matches at 10 bases. Trimming at V came to 4 bases and at J to 0 bases, leaving 6 bases not matched to a gene. The CDR3 spans 16 residues. Germline lookup yields CDR1 MGHRA and CDR2 YSYEKL. The CDR3 sequence is CASSLRTSGVSYEQYF. DNA of the CDR3: TGCGCCAGCAGCCTTCGGACTAGCGGCGTCTCCTACGAGCAGTACTTC.

The chain's CDR3 is CASSQSTGHTNYGYTF. The CDR3, as DNA: TGCGCCAGCAGCCAGAGCACAGGGCATACTAACTATGGCTACACCTTC. The rearrangement links TRBV4-3 to TRBJ1-2; possibly TRBD1 for D (6 bases). V lost 3 bases to trimming and J lost 0 bases, with 14 bases between them. The CDR3 consists of 16 residues. Germline V lookup: CDR1 LGHNA, CDR2 YSLEER.

This rearrangement joins TRBV7-3 to TRBJ1-1; D gene uncertain. Trimming left V 2 bases short and J 8 bases short, with 12 bases between. Germline V CDR1 and CDR2: SGHTA, FQGTGA. The CDR3 is made up of 13 amino acids. The CDR3 sequence is CASSLLPPGEAFF. The DNA for the CDR3 is TGTGCCAGCAGCTTATTACCGCCCGGCGAAGCTTTCTTT.

In its sample, this clone was seen once. V usage is TRBV7-9 and J usage is TRBJ2-2; the D is unclear. The V gene's germline CDR1 is SEHNR and CDR2 FQNEAQ (reference sequence). The CDR3 has 15 amino acids. Trimming took off 4 bases at V and 5 bases at J, with 14 bases between the two ends. The CDR3 sequence is CASSYGPLVTGELFF. The DNA for the CDR3 is TGTGCCAGCAGCTACGGCCCCCTAGTAACCGGGGAGCTGTTTTTT.

This clone was counted between two and nine times. The genes are TRBV3-1 (or the pseudogene TRBV3-2) and TRBJ2-1, with D possibly TRBD2 on 5 matching bases. Deletions cut 0 bases from V and 3 bases from J, with 9 bases between. This CDR3 is built from 15 residues. The germline V gene encodes CDR1 LGHDT and CDR2 YNNKEL (reference sequence). The CDR3 reads CASSQDRGDYNEQFF. In DNA form, the CDR3 reads TGTGCCAGCAGCCAAGACCGGGGAGACTACAATGAGCAGTTCTTC.

CDR3 loop: CASSEREWNSPLHF. The CDR3 nucleotides read TGTGCCAGCAGTGAAAGGGAATGGAATTCACCCCTCCACTTT. The chain has TRBV2 and TRBJ1-6; the D is unclear. The germline CDR1 and CDR2 sequences are SNHLY and FYNNEI. The V and J ends lost 2 bases and 7 bases respectively, with 9 bases between them. There are 14 residues in the CDR3.

The chain uses TRBV2 and TRBJ1-3; weak D call: TRBD1 (6 bases). V gave up 7 bases and J gave up 2 bases, with 9 bases separating them. The germline V gene has CDR1 SNHLY and CDR2 FYNNEI. This CDR3 has 13 amino acids. The CDR3 here is CASTRDTGNTIYF. CDR3 DNA: TGTGCCAGCACTAGGGACACTGGAAACACCATATATTTT.

This sequence joins TRBV21-1 and TRBJ2-5; whether TRBD2, the table's D call, matches the DNA was not checked. TRBV21-1 is classified as a pseudogene. The CDR3 is 20 amino acids. This chain's CDR3 is CASSNPKGLAGSLTLETQYF. The CDR3 region has the DNA TGTGCCAGCAGCAATCCCAAGGGGCTAGCGGGGAGTTTGACATTAGAGACCCAGTACTTC.

The gene calls are TRBV27 and TRBJ2-7; no clear D gene. CDR3 length: 15 amino acids. Germline assignment: CDR1 MNHEY and CDR2 SMNVEV (reference sequence). Trimming took 3 bases from V and 1 from J, leaving 13 bases between them. DNA for the CDR3: TGTGCCAGCAGTTTCTTCGGGCTGAAATCCTACGAGCAGTACTTC. It encodes CASSFFGLKSYEQYF.

The V gene is TRBV5-4, the J gene TRBJ2-7; D is uncertain. CDR1 is SGHNT, CDR2 YYREEE, per germline (reference sequence). This CDR3 has 12 amino acids. V shed 0 bases and J shed 3 bases, with 4 bases lying between them. In DNA, the CDR3 is TGTGCCAGCAGCTTGGTGGGCTACGAGCAGTACTTC. It translates to CASSLVGYEQYF.

CDR3 in DNA: TGTGCCAGCAGCTTAGGGCTCTCTGCCTATGGCTACACCTTC. This encodes CASSLGLSAYGYTF. V and J are TRBV13 and TRBJ1-2; no clear D. Germline values: CDR1 PRHDT, CDR2 FYEKMQ (reference sequence). The germline V and J ends were trimmed by 0 bases and 4 bases, with 9 bases remaining between them. The CDR3 is 14 residues long.

This clone was seen just once. The chain is built from TRBV12-5 and TRBJ1-2; the D is unclear. V was shortened by 3 bases and J by 0 bases, with 2 bases between the two germline ends. CDR1 LGHNT and CDR2 FRNRAP come from the germline V gene. The length of the CDR3 is 12 residues. CDR3 in amino acids: CASGLPNYGYTF. In DNA, the CDR3 is TGTGCTAGTGGTTTACCTAACTATGGCTACACCTTC.

This rearrangement joins TRBV19 to TRBJ2-7, with 10 bases identical to TRBD1. This CDR3 comprises 15 residues. CDR1 and CDR2 (germline): LNHDA, SQIVND (reference sequence). With V trimmed by 5 bases and J by 6 bases, 10 bases remained unmatched. In nucleotides, the CDR3 is TGTGCCAGTAGTTCCGGGACAGGGGATTCCGGCGAGCAGTACTTC. This sequence encodes CASSSGTGDSGEQYF.

V usage is TRBV28 and J usage is TRBJ1-3, with D perhaps matching TRBD1 (6 bases). CDR3 length: 16 residues. Trimming cost V 1 base and J 0 bases, with 10 bases left between them. Per the germline V gene, CDR1 is MDHEN and CDR2 is SYDVKM. The CDR3 sequence is CASSLSSRGSGNTIYF. The DNA for the CDR3 is TGTGCCAGCAGTTTATCCTCCAGGGGCTCTGGAAACACCATATATTTT.